Reported below is one T cell receptor beta chain. Antigen unknown. Measured with immunoSEQ multiplex PCR; TCRdb has only the in-frame clones, and not every one. The table has tens of thousands of clones, roughly 89% seen once. The sample belongs to a study of T cell responses to AZD1222 COVID-19 vaccine. General observations from the study: Nearly half of spike-specific TCRs reportedly target variant regions that are unmutated in the B.1.351 and B.1.1.7 variants.

CDR3 length: 11 amino acids. From germline, CDR1 is MNHEY and CDR2 SMNVEV (reference sequence). V dropped 6 bases and J dropped 0 bases, with 2 bases sitting between them. The input for sequencing was peripheral blood, taken on day 0 of AZD1222 vaccination. The clonotype comes from an adult in good health. V usage is TRBV27 and J usage is TRBJ1-1; no clear D. The CDR3 protein is CASRMNTEAFF. The CDR3 region has the DNA TGTGCCAGCAGAATGAACACTGAAGCTTTCTTT.